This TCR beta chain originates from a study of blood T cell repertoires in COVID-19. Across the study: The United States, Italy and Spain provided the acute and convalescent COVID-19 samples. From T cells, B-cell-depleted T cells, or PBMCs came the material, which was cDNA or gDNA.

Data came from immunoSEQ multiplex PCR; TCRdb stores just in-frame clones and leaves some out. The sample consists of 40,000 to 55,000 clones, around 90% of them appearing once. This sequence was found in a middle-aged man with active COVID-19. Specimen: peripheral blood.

CDR3 DNA: TGTGCCTGGAGCCCGGACAGGAATCAGCCCCAGCATTTT. This codes for CAWSPDRNQPQHF. This chain uses TRBV30 with TRBJ1-5; 7 bases agree with TRBD1. This CDR3 contains 13 residues. CDR1 and CDR2 (germline): GTSNPN, SVGIG (reference sequence). The J segment lost 4 bases and the V segment lost 3 bases, leaving 3 bases of the junction unmatched.